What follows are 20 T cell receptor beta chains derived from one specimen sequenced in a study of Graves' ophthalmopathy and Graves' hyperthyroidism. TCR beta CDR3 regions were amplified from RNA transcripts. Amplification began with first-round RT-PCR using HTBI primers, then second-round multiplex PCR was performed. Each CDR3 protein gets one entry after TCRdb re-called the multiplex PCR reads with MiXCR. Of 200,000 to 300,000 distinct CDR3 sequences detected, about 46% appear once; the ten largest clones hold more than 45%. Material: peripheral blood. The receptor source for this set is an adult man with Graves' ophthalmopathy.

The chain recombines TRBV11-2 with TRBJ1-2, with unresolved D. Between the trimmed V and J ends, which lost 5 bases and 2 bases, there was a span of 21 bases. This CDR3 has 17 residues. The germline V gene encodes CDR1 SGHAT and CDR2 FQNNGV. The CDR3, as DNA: TGTGCCAGCAGCCATTTTCCCACCCACGTGGAGAACTATGGCTACACCTTC. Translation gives CASSHFPTHVENYGYTF.

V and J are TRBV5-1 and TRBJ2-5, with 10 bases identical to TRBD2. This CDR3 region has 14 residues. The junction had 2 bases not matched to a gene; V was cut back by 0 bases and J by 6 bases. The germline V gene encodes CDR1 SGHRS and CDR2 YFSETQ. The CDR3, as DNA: TGCGCCAGCAGCTTGGAAGCGGGAGGGCAGACCCAGTACTTC. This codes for CASSLEAGGQTQYF.

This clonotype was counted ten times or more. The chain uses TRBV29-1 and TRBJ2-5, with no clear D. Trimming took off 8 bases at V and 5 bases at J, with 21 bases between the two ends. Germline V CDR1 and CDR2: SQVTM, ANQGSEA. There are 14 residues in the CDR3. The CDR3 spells CSTREVAPRETQYF. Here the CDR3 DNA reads TGCAGCACTCGAGAGGTAGCACCTAGGGAGACCCAGTACTTC.

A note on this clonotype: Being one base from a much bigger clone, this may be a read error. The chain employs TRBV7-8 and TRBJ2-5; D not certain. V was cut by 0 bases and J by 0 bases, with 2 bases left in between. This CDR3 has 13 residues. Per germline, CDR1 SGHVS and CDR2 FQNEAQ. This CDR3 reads CASSLADQETQYF. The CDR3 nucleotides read TGTGCCAGCAGCTTAGCTGACCAAGAGACCCAGTACTTC.

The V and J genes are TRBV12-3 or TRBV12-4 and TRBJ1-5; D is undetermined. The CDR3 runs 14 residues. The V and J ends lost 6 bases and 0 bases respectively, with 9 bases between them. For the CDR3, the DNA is TGTGCCAGCAGCCACGATTATAGCAATCAGCCCCAGCATTTT. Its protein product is CASSHDYSNQPQHF.

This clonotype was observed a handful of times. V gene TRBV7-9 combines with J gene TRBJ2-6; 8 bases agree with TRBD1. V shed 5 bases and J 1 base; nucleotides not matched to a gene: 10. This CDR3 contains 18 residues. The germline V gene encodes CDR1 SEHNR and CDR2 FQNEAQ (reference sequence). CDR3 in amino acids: CASSPPDRAASGANVLTF. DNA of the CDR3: TGTGCCAGCAGCCCGCCGGACAGGGCAGCGTCTGGGGCCAACGTCCTGACTTTC.

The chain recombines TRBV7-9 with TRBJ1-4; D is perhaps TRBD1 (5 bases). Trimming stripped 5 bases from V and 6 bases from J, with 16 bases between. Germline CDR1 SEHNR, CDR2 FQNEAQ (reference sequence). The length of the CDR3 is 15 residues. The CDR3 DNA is TGTGCCAGCAGCGCCCTTGGGGGAGTACATGAAAAACTGTTTTTT. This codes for CASSALGGVHEKLFF.

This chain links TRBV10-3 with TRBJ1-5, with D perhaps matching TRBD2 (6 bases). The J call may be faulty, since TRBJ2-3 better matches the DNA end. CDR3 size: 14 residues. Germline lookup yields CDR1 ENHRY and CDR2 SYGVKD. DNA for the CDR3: TGTGCCATCAGTTACTCGGGCTTGGAGGGTACGCAGTATTTT. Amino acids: CAISYSGLEGTQYF.

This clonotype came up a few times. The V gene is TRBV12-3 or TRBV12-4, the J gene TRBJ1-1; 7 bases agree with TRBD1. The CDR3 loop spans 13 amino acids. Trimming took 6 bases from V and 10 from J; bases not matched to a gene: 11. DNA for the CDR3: TGTGCCAGCAGCCTAGAGGGGAGGGGGCGAGCTTTCTTT. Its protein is CASSLEGRGRAFF.

CDR3 loop: CASSLFSNQPQHF. Here the CDR3 DNA reads TGCGCCAGCAGCTTGTTTAGCAATCAGCCCCAGCATTTT. This rearrangement joins TRBV5-1 to TRBJ1-5, with D uncertain. Per germline, CDR1 SGHRS and CDR2 YFSETQ. The CDR3 is made up of 13 amino acids. V lost 1 base and J lost 0, with 2 bases in between.

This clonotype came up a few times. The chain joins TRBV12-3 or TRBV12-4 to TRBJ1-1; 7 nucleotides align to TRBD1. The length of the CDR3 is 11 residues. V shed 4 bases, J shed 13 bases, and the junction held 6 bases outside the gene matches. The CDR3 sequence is CASSSRDSHFF. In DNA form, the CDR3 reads TGTGCCAGCAGTTCCCGGGACAGTCATTTCTTT.

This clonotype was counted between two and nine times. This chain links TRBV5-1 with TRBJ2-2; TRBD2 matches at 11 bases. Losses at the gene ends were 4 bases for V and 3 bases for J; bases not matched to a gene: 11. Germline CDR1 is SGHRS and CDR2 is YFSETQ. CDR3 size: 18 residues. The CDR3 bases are TGCGCCAGCAGCCGTGGACTAGCGGGCACAATGTACACCGGGGAGCTGTTTTTT. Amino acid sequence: CASSRGLAGTMYTGELFF.

The DNA of the CDR3 is TGCAGTGCTAGGGTATTGAGCTCCTACGAGCAGTACTTC. This gives the protein CSARVLSSYEQYF. The chain links TRBV20-1 to TRBJ2-7; D ambiguous. The CDR3 is made up of 13 amino acids. V was shortened by 3 bases and J by 0 bases, with 9 bases between the two germline ends. From germline, CDR1 is DFQATT and CDR2 SNEGSKA (reference sequence).

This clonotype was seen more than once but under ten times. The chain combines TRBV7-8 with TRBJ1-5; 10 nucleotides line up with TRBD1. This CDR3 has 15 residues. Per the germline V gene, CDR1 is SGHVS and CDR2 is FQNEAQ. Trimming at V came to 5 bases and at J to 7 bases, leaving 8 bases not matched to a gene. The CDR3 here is CASSRQGASGQPQHF. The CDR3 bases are TGTGCCAGCAGCCGACAGGGGGCCTCGGGGCAGCCCCAGCATTTT.

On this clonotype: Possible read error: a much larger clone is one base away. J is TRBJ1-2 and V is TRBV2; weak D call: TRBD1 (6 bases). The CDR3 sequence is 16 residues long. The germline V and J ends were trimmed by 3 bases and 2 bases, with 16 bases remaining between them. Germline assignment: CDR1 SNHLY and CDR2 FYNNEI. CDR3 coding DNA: TGTGCCAGCAGTGACAGGGGCACCAAAGGAAACTATGGCTACACCTTC. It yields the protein CASSDRGTKGNYGYTF.

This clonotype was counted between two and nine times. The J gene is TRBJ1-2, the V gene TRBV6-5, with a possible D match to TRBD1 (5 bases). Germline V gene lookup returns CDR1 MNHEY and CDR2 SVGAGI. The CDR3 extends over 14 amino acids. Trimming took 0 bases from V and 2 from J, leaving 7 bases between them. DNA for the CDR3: TGTGCCAGCAGTTACTCGCGGGGGAACTATGGCTACACCTTC. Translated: CASSYSRGNYGYTF.

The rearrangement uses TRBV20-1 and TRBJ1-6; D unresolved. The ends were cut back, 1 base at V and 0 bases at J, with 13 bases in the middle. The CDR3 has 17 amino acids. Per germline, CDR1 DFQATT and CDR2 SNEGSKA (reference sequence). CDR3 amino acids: CSARVSNLSSYNSPLHF. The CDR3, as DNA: TGCAGTGCTAGAGTTAGCAACCTTAGCTCCTATAATTCACCCCTCCACTTT.

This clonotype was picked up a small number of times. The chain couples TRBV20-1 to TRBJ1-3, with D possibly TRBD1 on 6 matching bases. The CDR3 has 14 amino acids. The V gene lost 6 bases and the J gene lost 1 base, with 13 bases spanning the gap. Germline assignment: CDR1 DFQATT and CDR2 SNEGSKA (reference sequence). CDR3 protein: CSATDRYSGNTIYF. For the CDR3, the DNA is TGCAGTGCAACGGACAGATATTCTGGAAACACCATATATTTT.

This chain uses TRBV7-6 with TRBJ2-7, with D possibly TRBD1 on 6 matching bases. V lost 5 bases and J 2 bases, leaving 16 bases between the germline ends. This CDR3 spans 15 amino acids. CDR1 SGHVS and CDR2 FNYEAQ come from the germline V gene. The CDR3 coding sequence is TGTGCCAGCAGCCCCAGGGGTGGGGATGCCTACGAGCAGTACTTC. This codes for CASSPRGGDAYEQYF.

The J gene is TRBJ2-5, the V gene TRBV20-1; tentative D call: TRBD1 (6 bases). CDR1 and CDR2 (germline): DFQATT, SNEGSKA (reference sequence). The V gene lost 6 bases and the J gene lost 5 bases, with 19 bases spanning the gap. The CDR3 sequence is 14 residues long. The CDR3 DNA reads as TGCAGTGCCCCGCTGAGGGGCCAGGGGGAGACCCAGTACTTC. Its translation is CSAPLRGQGETQYF.